These 21 T cell receptor beta chains share one sample of origin, sequenced in a study of blood T cells in healthy people across ages. Through a sample-barcoded 5' primer and a J-beta primer mix, a second PCR was run for about 6 to 12 cycles. TCRdb re-called the 5' RACE reads through MiXCR, storing one row per CDR3 protein. Found here are some 710,000 distinct CDR3 sequences, about 47% of them singletons; the top ten hold around 18%. Material for sequencing was blood. The receptors were gathered from a man older than 75 in good health.

This clonotype has just a few counts. For the CDR3, the DNA is TGTGCCAGCAGCATTAGCGGGAGTTACTACAATGAGCAGTTCTTC. It translates to CASSISGSYYNEQFF. The chain couples TRBV5-4 to TRBJ2-1, with TRBD2 matching over 9 bases. In germline, CDR1 is SGHNT, CDR2 YYREEE (reference sequence). This CDR3 spans 15 amino acids. V dropped 4 bases and J dropped 3; count of bases not matched to a gene: 5.

This rearrangement joins TRBV19 to TRBJ1-5; 11 positions agree with TRBD1. The CDR3 extends over 18 amino acids. V shed 7 bases, J shed 0 bases, and the junction held 11 bases outside the gene matches. Per germline, CDR1 LNHDA and CDR2 SQIVND (reference sequence). The CDR3 nucleotides are TGTGCCAGTACCCTGGACAGGGGGCGAGGTTCTAGCAATCAGCCCCAGCATTTT. It encodes CASTLDRGRGSSNQPQHF.

This clonotype was seen just once. The V call is TRBV7-2, the J call TRBJ2-7; D ambiguous. Germline assignment: CDR1 SGHTA and CDR2 FQGNSA. The ends were cut back, 5 bases at V and 2 bases at J, with 16 bases in the middle. CDR3 length: 15 residues. The CDR3 here is CASSHVSGGTYEQYF. For the CDR3, the DNA is TGTGCCAGCAGCCACGTCAGTGGTGGTACCTACGAGCAGTACTTC. The full variable domain, in which reference TRBV7-2 and TRBJ2-7 provide the parts outside the CDR3, is GAGVSQSPSNKVTEKGKDVELRCDPISGHTALYWYRQSLGQGLEFLIYFQGNSAPDKSGLPSDRFSAERTGGSVSTLTIQRTQQEDSAVYLCASSHVSGGTYEQYFGPGTRLTVT.

The chain uses TRBV12-3 or TRBV12-4 and TRBJ1-2; no reliable D call. Deletions cut 5 bases from V and 6 bases from J, with 10 bases between. CDR3 length equals 12 residues. CDR3 amino acids: CASSTRTHGYTF. The CDR3 DNA reads TGTGCCAGCAGTACAAGGACCCATGGCTACACCTTC.

This clonotype was counted a few times. The chain is built from TRBV20-1 and TRBJ1-5; 9 nucleotides align to TRBD1. In germline, CDR1 is DFQATT, CDR2 SNEGSKA (reference sequence). J lost 3 bases, V lost 6 bases, and 6 bases had no gene match. The CDR3 loop spans 14 amino acids. CDR3 in amino acids: CSAKQGAINQPQHF. CDR3 coding DNA: TGCAGTGCCAAACAGGGGGCAATCAATCAGCCCCAGCATTTT.

This clonotype was found a few times. The chain couples TRBV5-1 to TRBJ2-1; D may be TRBD1 (6 bases). CDR3 length equals 16 residues. In germline, CDR1 is SGHRS, CDR2 YFSETQ. Deletions cut 3 bases from V and 4 bases from J, with 17 bases between. The CDR3, as DNA: TGCGCCAGCAGCTCCTACGGTGGGGGCAGGTACAATGAGCAGTTCTTC. It encodes CASSSYGGGRYNEQFF. The whole variable domain, remainder taken from reference TRBV5-1 and TRBJ2-1, is KAGVTQTPRYLIKTRGQQVTLSCSPISGHRSVSWYQQTPGQGLQFLFEYFSETQRNKGNFPGRFSGRQFSNSRSEMNVSTLELGDSALYLCASSSYGGGRYNEQFFGPGTRLTVL.

The genes are TRBV20-1 and TRBJ2-7; 8 bases match TRBD2. Trimming removed 8 bases from V and 3 bases from J; junction bases left unmatched: 6. CDR1 is DFQATT, CDR2 SNEGSKA, per germline (reference sequence). The CDR3 consists of 12 residues. CDR3 amino acids: CSSGRPFYEQYF. The CDR3 DNA reads as TGCAGTAGCGGGAGACCGTTCTACGAGCAGTACTTC.

This sequence joins TRBV4-1 and TRBJ2-3, with 13 bases matching TRBD2. The CDR3 totals 17 residues. J gave up 7 bases and V 4 bases, and 11 bases lay outside the gene matches. The germline V gene encodes CDR1 MGHRA and CDR2 YSYEKL. CDR3 bases: TGCGCCAGCAGCCCCGGACTAGCGGGAGAAACAACAAATACGCAGTATTTT. Protein sequence: CASSPGLAGETTNTQYF.

This clonotype was counted many times. The chain employs TRBV9 and TRBJ2-5; D gene ambiguous. Germline CDR1 reads SGDLS; CDR2 reads YYNGEE. Trimming stripped 5 bases from V and 5 bases from J, with 16 bases between. CDR3 size: 14 residues. This chain's CDR3 is CASSPTPGWETQYF. The CDR3 DNA follows: TGTGCCAGCAGTCCCACCCCGGGTTGGGAGACCCAGTACTTC. Full variable domain (remainder filled in from reference TRBV9 and TRBJ2-5): DSGVTQTPKHLITATGQRVTLRCSPRSGDLSVYWYQQSLDQGLQFLIQYYNGEERAKGNILERFSAQQFPDLHSELNLSSLELGDSALYFCASSPTPGWETQYFGPGTRLLVL.

The gene calls are TRBV6-6 and TRBJ2-7; TRBD1 might be the D (5 bases). Germline CDR1 MNHNY, CDR2 SVGAGI (reference sequence). V was clipped by 6 bases and J by 1 base, with 10 bases between them. CDR3 size: 13 residues. The CDR3: CASRYDRSYEQYF. The CDR3 nucleotides read TGTGCCAGCAGGTACGACAGATCCTACGAGCAGTACTTC.

The chain links TRBV11-2 to TRBJ2-1, with 7 bases identical to TRBD1. V was pared by 1 base and J by 10 bases, with 1 base of the junction left unmatched. The CDR3 sequence is 12 residues long. Germline CDR1 and CDR2: SGHAT and FQNNGV. CDR3 sequence: CASSLVGQEQFF. The CDR3 DNA reads as TGTGCCAGCAGCTTAGTGGGACAGGAGCAGTTCTTC.

This chain joins TRBV4-3 and TRBJ2-1; D is possibly TRBD1 or TRBD2 (5 bases each). The CDR3 totals 15 residues. The germline V gene encodes CDR1 LGHNA and CDR2 YSLEER. Deletions cut 1 base from V and 5 bases from J, with 12 bases between. The CDR3: CASSQARDPHNEQFF. In DNA, the CDR3 is TGCGCCAGCAGCCAAGCAAGGGACCCGCACAATGAGCAGTTCTTC.

This sequence joins TRBV6-1 and TRBJ2-3, with D possibly TRBD2 on 5 matching bases. This CDR3 is built from 14 residues. V lost 6 bases and J 3 bases, leaving 13 bases between the germline ends. Germline lookup yields CDR1 MNHNS and CDR2 SASEGT. The CDR3 sequence: CASSQVEGTDTQYF. CDR3 sequence (DNA): TGTGCCAGCAGCCAAGTAGAGGGTACAGATACGCAGTATTTT.

This clonotype was recorded at least ten times. The chain carries TRBV27 and TRBJ2-1, with D possibly matching TRBD2 (6 bases). The CDR3 covers 15 residues. Trimming took off 4 bases at V and 8 bases at J, with 18 bases between the two ends. Per germline, CDR1 MNHEY and CDR2 SMNVEV (reference sequence). CDR3 amino acids: CASSSYPRTIYEQFF. The CDR3 DNA follows: TGTGCCAGCAGTTCCTACCCGAGGACTATCTATGAGCAGTTCTTC.

In its sample, this clonotype was seen a few times. The chain carries TRBV7-2 and TRBJ2-4; 9 bases align to TRBD1. The J call could be wrong; TRBJ2-7 is a better fit for the DNA end. The CDR3 length is 15 residues. The germline V gene has CDR1 SGHTA and CDR2 FQGNSA. CDR3 in amino acids: CASSLGQGNPYEQYF. CDR3 sequence (DNA): TGTGCCAGCAGCCTAGGACAGGGGAACCCCTACGAGCAGTACTTC.

The chain recombines TRBV10-3 with TRBJ2-5; unclear D gene. The germline V gene has CDR1 ENHRY and CDR2 SYGVKD. The CDR3 extends over 13 amino acids. Trimming took 2 bases from V and 11 from J, leaving 15 bases between them. Written as DNA, the CDR3 is TGTGCCATCAGTGAGCGGGCCCTGGATGAGCAGTACTTC. This codes for CAISERALDEQYF.

This clonotype was observed a few times. The chain employs TRBV5-1 and TRBJ2-7, with 7 nucleotides matching TRBD2. The CDR3 runs to 12 residues. Germline CDR1 SGHRS, CDR2 YFSETQ. V shed 3 bases, J shed 7 bases, and the junction held 4 bases outside the gene matches. The CDR3 nucleotides read TGCGCCAGCAGCTCGGGACTACCAGAGCAGTACTTC. Its translation is CASSSGLPEQYF.

This clonotype was recorded a few times. The chain couples TRBV6-2 or TRBV6-3 to TRBJ2-1, with TRBD2 matching 8 bases. The J call may be in error: the DNA end matches TRBJ2-7 better. Germline values: CDR1 MNHEY, CDR2 SVGEGT. This CDR3 contains 15 residues. The CDR3 sequence is CASSLLAGSYNEQYF. The DNA of the CDR3 is TGTGCCAGTAGTCTGCTAGCGGGCTCCTACAATGAGCAGTACTTC.

In the case of this clonotype: Mismatch with germline at one junction end may stem from a read error. The chain joins TRBV7-2 to TRBJ2-3, with 8 bases fitting TRBD2. Germline CDR1 and CDR2: SGHTA and FQGNSA. The CDR3 sequence is 15 residues long. The CDR3 region has the DNA TGTGCCTGCAGCTTTGACGGGAGGGACACAGATACGCAGTATTTT. This sequence encodes CACSFDGRDTDTQYF.

This clonotype occurred a few times. The V gene is TRBV5-1, the J gene TRBJ1-1; D is ambiguous. With 4 bases removed from V and 2 bases from J, the gap between germline ends came to 12 bases. Germline lookup yields CDR1 SGHRS and CDR2 YFSETQ. This CDR3 has 14 residues. The CDR3 bases are TGCGCCAGCAGCGAGAACAGCAGAAACACTGAAGCTTTCTTT. Its protein is CASSENSRNTEAFF.

Comments on this clonotype: The DNA is left out, because the CDR3 cannot be placed on it with certainty; the CDR3 is given as TCRdb lists it. The rearrangement links TRBV12-5 to TRBJ2-5. 12 amino acids form the CDR3, both terminal residues included. Looked up from germline, CDR1 is LGHNT and CDR2 is FRNRAP. CDR3 protein: CASGLERETQYF.